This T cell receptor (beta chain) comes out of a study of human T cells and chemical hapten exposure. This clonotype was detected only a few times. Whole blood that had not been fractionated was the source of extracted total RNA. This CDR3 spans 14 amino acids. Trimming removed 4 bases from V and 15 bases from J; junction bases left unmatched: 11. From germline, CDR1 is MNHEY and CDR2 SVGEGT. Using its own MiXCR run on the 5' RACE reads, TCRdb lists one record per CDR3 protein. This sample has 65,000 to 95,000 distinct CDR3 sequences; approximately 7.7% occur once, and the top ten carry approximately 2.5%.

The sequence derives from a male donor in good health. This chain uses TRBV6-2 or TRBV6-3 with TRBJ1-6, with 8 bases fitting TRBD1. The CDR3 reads CASSSADRATFLHF. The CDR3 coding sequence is TGTGCCAGCAGTTCCGCGGACAGGGCGACCTTCCTCCACTTT.